The 8 T cell receptor beta chains given below trace back to one sample, sequenced in a study of control samples from healthy donors and cancer patients. Here immunoSEQ multiplex PCR was the method, and the copy in TCRdb shows in-frame clones only, minus some. The sample lists about 150,000 clones, 93% occurring once. Sequencing was done on a sample of blood. The receptor source for this set is a man aged 50-59 years in good health.

The chain has TRBV5-6 and TRBJ1-4, with D unresolved. Germline V gives CDR1 SGHDT, CDR2 YYEEEE. V gave up 0 bases and J gave up 5 bases, with 8 bases separating them. The CDR3 runs to 14 residues. The CDR3 spells CASSLDQTNEKLFF. The DNA for the CDR3 is TGTGCCAGCAGCTTGGATCAGACAAATGAAAAACTGTTTTTT.

This clone was recorded only once. This chain links TRBV5-1 with TRBJ2-6, with D tentatively TRBD1 (5 bases). V was clipped by 2 bases and J by 4 bases, with 16 bases between them. Germline CDR1 is SGHRS and CDR2 is YFSETQ. CDR3 length: 17 amino acids. The CDR3 is CASSLGHISLGANVLTF. The CDR3 nucleotides read TGCGCCAGCAGCTTAGGACACATATCTCTGGGGGCCAACGTCCTGACTTTC.

The chain employs TRBV5-4 and TRBJ1-2; D possibly corresponds to TRBD1 (6 bases). CDR1 is SGHNT, CDR2 YYREEE, per germline (reference sequence). The CDR3 spans 14 residues. The germline V and J ends were trimmed by 1 base and 5 bases, with 12 bases remaining between them. CDR3 residues: CASSLQGMSYGYTF. CDR3 DNA sequence: TGTGCCAGCAGCTTGCAGGGGATGAGTTATGGCTACACCTTC.

The chain combines TRBV25-1 with TRBJ2-3; possibly TRBD2 for D (6 bases). This CDR3 is 16 amino acids long. Trimming took 2 bases from V and 7 from J, leaving 19 bases between them. Germline V gene data show CDR1 as MGHDK and CDR2 as SYGVNS. CDR3 region: CASSETGRARGNTQYF. The CDR3 region has the DNA TGTGCCAGCAGTGAAACGGGGCGGGCCCGCGGGAATACGCAGTATTTT.

The CDR3 spells CASSRYNEQFF. The CDR3 nucleotides are TGTGCCAGCAGCAGGTACAATGAGCAGTTCTTC. The chain recombines TRBV12-3 or TRBV12-4 with TRBJ2-1; D is unresolved. Trimming removed 6 bases at V and 4 bases at J, with 4 bases between. The CDR3 length is 11 residues.

The rearrangement joins TRBV29-1 to TRBJ1-1; a possible D gene is TRBD1 (5 bases). Between the trimmed V and J ends, which lost 1 base and 0 bases, there was a span of 12 bases. This CDR3 region has 15 residues. CDR1 SQVTM and CDR2 ANQGSEA come from the germline V gene. Here the CDR3 reads CSVEVRGKMNTEAFF. The CDR3 DNA reads as TGCAGCGTTGAAGTCCGGGGCAAAATGAACACTGAAGCTTTCTTT.

This clone appeared a single time. V is TRBV9 and J is TRBJ2-5; 7 nucleotides line up with TRBD2. The V gene's germline CDR1 is SGDLS and CDR2 YYNGEE. The CDR3 consists of 14 residues. J gave up 2 bases and V 0 bases, and 1 base lay outside the gene matches. The CDR3 DNA follows: TGTGCCAGCAGCGTAGCACTAGCGCAAGAGACCCAGTACTTC. As protein: CASSVALAQETQYF.

This chain connects TRBV24-1 to TRBJ2-1; 14 bases are shared with TRBD2. V dropped 7 bases and J dropped 6; count of bases not matched to a gene: 4. Germline V gene sequence: CDR1 KGHDR, CDR2 SFDVKD. This CDR3 spans 15 amino acids. The CDR3 nucleotides read TGTGCCACCAGGCCGACTAGCGGGAGGGCCAATGAGCAGTTCTTC. This sequence encodes CATRPTSGRANEQFF.